This T cell receptor beta chain came from a study of Tregs in tolerant kidney transplant recipients. This CDR3 contains 20 residues. In germline, CDR1 is MDHEN, CDR2 SYDVKM. With 1 base clipped from V and 5 bases from J, the junction kept 19 bases outside the gene matches. Comments on this clone: Its target is not known.

Study observations and caveats: Nucleotide sequences could not be compared across some patients' samples due to primer changes.

CD4+CD25+CD127- Tregs, CD4+CD25- non-Tregs, CD4 and CD8 cells were sorted. Some clones are missing from TCRdb's copy, which holds only in-frame ones; the method was immunoSEQ multiplex PCR. The repertoire holds roughly 66,000 clones, with approximately 92% as singletons. Here the sequenced sample was CD8+ T cells from blood, taken before the transplant. The chain links TRBV28 to TRBJ2-2; 7 nucleotides agree with TRBD1. This TCR came from a human donor who received a combined kidney and bone marrow transplant. The CDR3 region has the DNA TGTGCCAGCAGTTTATCCCTTTTCTCGAGAGTCCGGGACAGTACCGGGGAGCTGTTTTTT. It is translated as CASSLSLFSRVRDSTGELFF.